This is a list of T cell receptor beta chains from one sample in a study of T cell repertoires in cytomegalovirus infection. TCRdb redid the calling of the reads with MiXCR, one entry per CDR3 protein. The sample has approximately 730,000 distinct CDR3 sequences; roughly 29% are singletons. For these TCRs, the target antigens are not known. The sequencing used cultured CD8+ T cells from PBMCs, collected from culture after CMV antigen stimulation. The receptors were sampled from a human donor in good health (CMV status not recorded). Some clones in this sample may be carry-over from other donors' samples. Both conserved end residues are part of each CDR3. Each record gives: J gene, clone size, V gene, D gene, CDR3 DNA, CDR3 protein. A D gene is named only where the DNA matches it firmly. The listing skips clone size in some rows; elsewhere it reads once, few, many or a size class.

J: TRBJ1-6; size: NA; V: TRBV9; D: TRBD1; DNA: TGTGCCAGCAGCGTGGGAGATGAGACAGGGGTCTCACCCCTCCACTTT; CDR3: CASSVGDETGVSPLHF
J: TRBJ2-7; size: NA; V: TRBV4-1; D: NA; DNA: TGCGCCAGCAGCCAAGTGGCCCTCGGTGGGAACGAGCAGTACTTC; CDR3: CASSQVALGGNEQYF
J: TRBJ1-2; size: many; V: TRBV6-5; D: NA; DNA: TGTGCCAGCAGTTCCACTGCGGGGTACTTCGACTATGGCTACACCTTC; CDR3: CASSSTAGYFDYGYTF
J: TRBJ1-4; size: NA; V: TRBV7-6; D: TRBD1; DNA: TGTGCCAGCAGCTTCTGGACAGGGGAAAAACTGTTTTTT; CDR3: CASSFWTGEKLFF
J: TRBJ1-2; size: NA; V: TRBV6-2/TRBV6-3; D: TRBD1; DNA: TGTGCCAGCAGCCCAACCAGGGGGGGCTACTATGGCTACACCTTC; CDR3: CASSPTRGGYYGYTF
J: TRBJ1-2; size: once; V: TRBV6-2/TRBV6-3; D: NA; DNA: TGTGCCAGCAGTTATTTTCCAGGCGGCATTGAGTGGGCAGTATATGGCTACACCTTC; CDR3: CASSYFPGGIEWAVYGYTF
J: TRBJ1-1; size: NA; V: TRBV27; D: NA; DNA: TGTGCCAGCAGTTTAAGAGATAGACACACTGAAGCTTTCTTT; CDR3: CASSLRDRHTEAFF
J: TRBJ2-7; size: NA; V: TRBV7-8; D: TRBD2; DNA: TGTGCCAGCAGCTTAGCCGCCGGAGTAGCGGGGGATCTAGGATGGTACTTC; CDR3: CASSLAAGVAGDLGWYF
J: TRBJ2-3; size: NA; V: TRBV7-9; D: TRBD2; DNA: TGTGCCAGCAGCTTTGCGGCTAGCGGGACTAGCACAGATACGCAGTATTTT; CDR3: CASSFAASGTSTDTQYF
J: TRBJ1-2; size: NA; V: TRBV27; D: TRBD1; DNA: TGTGCCAGCAGGGTGACAGGGAAGCTCTATGGCTACACCTTC; CDR3: CASRVTGKLYGYTF
J: TRBJ2-7; size: NA; V: TRBV10-2; D: NA; DNA: TGCGCCAGCAGTGGGGCAGGGAGCTACGAGCAGTACTTC; CDR3: CASSGAGSYEQYF
J: TRBJ1-2; size: many; V: TRBV7-9; D: NA; DNA: TGTGCCAGCAGCCTCCCCACCCGGACGGATAACTATGGCTACACCTTC; CDR3: CASSLPTRTDNYGYTF
J: TRBJ1-2; size: NA; V: TRBV6-5; D: TRBD1; DNA: TGTGCCAGCAGCTGGGACAGGGATGATGGAGGCTACACCTTC; CDR3: CASSWDRDDGGYTF
J: TRBJ2-1; size: NA; V: TRBV7-6; D: TRBD2; DNA: TGTGCCAGCAGCTTAGGCGGGACTAGGGGAAATGAGCAGTTCTTC; CDR3: CASSLGGTRGNEQFF
J: TRBJ2-2; size: NA; V: TRBV7-2; D: NA; DNA: TGTGCCAGCAGCCTTCCGGGACTCTCCCACACCGGGGAGCTGTTTTTT; CDR3: CASSLPGLSHTGELFF
J: TRBJ2-2; size: few; V: TRBV12-3/TRBV12-4; D: NA; DNA: TGTGCCAGCAGTTTTACGACCGAAGGTGGCGGGGAGCTGTTTTTT; CDR3: CASSFTTEGGGELFF
J: TRBJ1-6; size: NA; V: TRBV6-6; D: TRBD1; DNA: TGTGCCAGCAGTGGGCTCATAGCGACAGGGGTAGGTTCACCCCTCCACTTT; CDR3: CASSGLIATGVGSPLHF
J: TRBJ1-1; size: many; V: TRBV6-5; D: TRBD1; DNA: TGTGCCAGCAGTTACTCGGGGACAGGGAACACTGAAGCTTTCTTT; CDR3: CASSYSGTGNTEAFF
J: TRBJ2-5; size: few; V: TRBV7-6; D: TRBD2; DNA: TGTGCCAGCAGCTTAGTCATAGCGGGGAGGGGGCAAGAGACCCAGTACTTC; CDR3: CASSLVIAGRGQETQYF
J: TRBJ2-5; size: few; V: TRBV7-8; D: NA; DNA: TGTGCCAGCAGCTTACTGACAGCACAAGAGACCCAGTACTTC; CDR3: CASSLLTAQETQYF
J: TRBJ2-3; size: NA; V: TRBV7-6; D: NA; DNA: TGTGCCAGCAGCTCCCCCCTATCGCATCGAGGCACAGATACGCAGTATTTT; CDR3: CASSSPLSHRGTDTQYF
J: TRBJ1-1; size: few; V: TRBV19; D: NA; DNA: TGTGCCGCGGGGACGGCGAACACTGAAGCTTTCTTT; CDR3: CAAGTANTEAFF
J: TRBJ1-2; size: NA; V: TRBV6-5; D: TRBD1; DNA: TGTGCCAGCAGTCCACCGGGACAGGGGTTGGGTGGCTACACCTTC; CDR3: CASSPPGQGLGGYTF
J: TRBJ1-1; size: few; V: TRBV7-6; D: NA; DNA: TGTGCCAGCAGCTTAGCAAGAGGAAGCACTGAAGCTTTCTTT; CDR3: CASSLARGSTEAFF
J: TRBJ1-1; size: NA; V: TRBV25-1; D: NA; DNA: TGTGCCAGCAGTGAACGGGGGCAGGGAACAGAAGCTTTCTTT; CDR3: CASSERGQGTEAFF
J: TRBJ2-1; size: NA; V: TRBV27; D: NA; DNA: TGTGCCAGCAGTTCCCTGGACAGCGTGCATGAGCAGTTCTTC; CDR3: CASSSLDSVHEQFF
J: TRBJ2-2; size: many; V: TRBV7-3; D: TRBD2; DNA: TGTGCCAGCAGCTCATCTCCGGGACTAGCGATCGGGGAGCTGTTTTTT; CDR3: CASSSSPGLAIGELFF
J: TRBJ1-5; size: many; V: TRBV7-6; D: TRBD1; DNA: TGTGCCAGCAGCCCCGGACAGGGGGGTCAGCCCCAGCATTTT; CDR3: CASSPGQGGQPQHF
J: TRBJ1-1; size: NA; V: TRBV24-1; D: NA; DNA: TGTGCCACCAGTTTTGGAGGCGAAGCTTTCTTT; CDR3: CATSFGGEAFF
J: TRBJ2-1; size: NA; V: TRBV19; D: NA; DNA: TGTGCCAGTAGTATAGGTTCAACGAGCTCCTACAATGAGCAGTTCTTC; CDR3: CASSIGSTSSYNEQFF
J: TRBJ2-3; size: NA; V: TRBV11-2; D: NA; DNA: TGTGCCAGCAGCTTAGTAGGGGGTAGCGCTGATACGCAGTATTTT; CDR3: CASSLVGGSADTQYF
J: TRBJ2-3; size: NA; V: TRBV27; D: TRBD1; DNA: TGTGCCAGCAGTTTATCTTTCAGGGGGCAAGATACGCAGTATTTT; CDR3: CASSLSFRGQDTQYF
J: TRBJ1-5; size: NA; V: TRBV7-3; D: NA; DNA: TGTGCCAGCAGCTTCGCGGATCAGCCCCAGCATTTT; CDR3: CASSFADQPQHF
J: TRBJ2-5; size: many; V: TRBV7-3; D: NA; DNA: TGTGCCAGCAGCGGGAGAGGGGGAGAGCAAGAGACCCAGTACTTC; CDR3: CASSGRGGEQETQYF
J: TRBJ1-1; size: few; V: TRBV2; D: NA; DNA: TGTGCCAGCAGTCTGCGGGACATCAGTAGGGGTGAAGCTTTCTTT; CDR3: CASSLRDISRGEAFF
J: TRBJ1-2; size: NA; V: TRBV14; D: NA; DNA: TGTGCCAGCAGCCACGGACAGCCGGGGGGCTACACCTTC; CDR3: CASSHGQPGGYTF
J: TRBJ1-1; size: few; V: TRBV7-2; D: TRBD1; DNA: TGTGCCAGCAGCCGACAGGGAAACGCTGAAGCTTTCTTT; CDR3: CASSRQGNAEAFF
J: TRBJ2-7; size: NA; V: TRBV3-1; D: NA; DNA: TGTGCCAGCAGCCAAGGAAAAAAACGCGAGCAGTACTTC; CDR3: CASSQGKKREQYF
J: TRBJ1-1; size: NA; V: TRBV6-1; D: TRBD1; DNA: TGTGCCAGCAGTGAAGTGGACAGGGGAATTGACACTGAAGCTTTCTTT; CDR3: CASSEVDRGIDTEAFF
J: TRBJ1-3; size: many; V: TRBV7-2; D: NA; DNA: TGTGCCAGCAGTTATTCGGCTGATACCATATATTTT; CDR3: CASSYSADTIYF
J: TRBJ1-2; size: few; V: TRBV4-1; D: TRBD1; DNA: TGCGCCAGCAGCCAAGATCGGCCAGGGGGCGCGAATGGCTACACCTTC; CDR3: CASSQDRPGGANGYTF
J: TRBJ1-2; size: few; V: TRBV6-5; D: NA; DNA: TGTGCCAGCTGCCACTGGGGGGGGAAGGCGGAGGATGGCTACACCTTC; CDR3: CASCHWGGKAEDGYTF
J: TRBJ1-2; size: few; V: TRBV12-5; D: TRBD1; DNA: TGTGCTAGTGGTTTGGCCCGACAGGGCATTAACTATGGCTACACCTTC; CDR3: CASGLARQGINYGYTF